A selection of T cell receptor beta chains follows, all from one sample in a study of blood T cell repertoires in COVID-19. Only in-frame clones appear in the TCRdb table, and some are missing; sequencing was by immunoSEQ multiplex PCR. Seen here are approximately 410,000 clones, around 86% observed once, and the top ten hold almost 1.5%. Source material: peripheral blood. The receptors come from a woman in her 30s with active or convalescent COVID-19. Each CDR3 is given without its conserved first and last residue.

TRBV10-1,ASSDPRHGGNTEAF
TRBV9,ASSAGGDYMNTEAF
TRBV6-1,ASSEFYITTNEKLF
TRBV7-2,ASSLAGDYEQY
TRBV3-1/TRBV3-2,ASRGGGPTDTQY
TRBV6-1,ASSEGGQIYYGYT
TRBV12-5,ASGLDRGWNGYT
TRBV30,AWGPSEAF
TRBV19,ASSIPRQSYGYT
TRBV4-1,ASSQDSTNIDSGNTIY
TRBV19,ASTLYGVIDGYT
TRBV30,AWGIGGASEAF
TRBV5-1,ASSLEGGQGVPRIGSPLH
TRBV18,ASSLGDSNTEAF
TRBV3-1/TRBV3-2,ASSLMDRVDGELF
TRBV6-2/TRBV6-3,ASSYETENYGYT
TRBV19,ASTERQGVAGNTIY
TRBV19,ASREEYGGNYGYT
TRBV5-1,ASTNAGGTNTEAF
TRBV5-1,ASIGVYSNQPQH
TRBV9,ASSAGGIYEQY
TRBV18,ASSEDRTRQPQH
TRBV5-1,ASSRGQQLAWETQY
TRBV15,ATSRDLAGDQETQY
TRBV7-6,ASSLPNTTGGTEAF
TRBV11-2,ASSLAHRANYGYT
TRBV2,ASSESGYPQH
TRBV30,AWSFGGGKGEEKLF
TRBV28,ASSLIGVSNQPQH
TRBV18,ASSPGQGSVTGELF
TRBV4-1,ASSHTGEQDTEAF
TRBV6-2/TRBV6-3,ASSWSLGGYT
TRBV5-1,ASSLEGATEAF
TRBV18,ASSPVRGAGDTGELF
TRBV19,ASSIRGPDTEAF
TRBV7-2,ASSLALLRENTGELF
TRBV3-1/TRBV3-2,ASSLGLADTGELF
TRBV5-6,ASLGSSYNEQF